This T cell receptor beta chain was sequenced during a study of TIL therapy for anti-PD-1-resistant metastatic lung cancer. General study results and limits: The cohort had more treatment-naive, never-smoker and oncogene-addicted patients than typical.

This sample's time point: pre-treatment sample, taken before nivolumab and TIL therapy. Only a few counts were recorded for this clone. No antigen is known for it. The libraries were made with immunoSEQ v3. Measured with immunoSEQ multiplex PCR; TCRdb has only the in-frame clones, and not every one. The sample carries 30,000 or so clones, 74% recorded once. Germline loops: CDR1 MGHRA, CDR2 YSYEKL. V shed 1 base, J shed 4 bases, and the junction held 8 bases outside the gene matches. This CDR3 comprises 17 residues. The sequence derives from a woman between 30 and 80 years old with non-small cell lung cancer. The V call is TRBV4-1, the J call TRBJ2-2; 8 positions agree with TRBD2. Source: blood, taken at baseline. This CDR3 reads CASSQVDMGLVTGELFF. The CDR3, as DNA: TGCGCCAGCAGCCAAGTCGATATGGGACTAGTCACCGGGGAGCTGTTTTTT.